The 21 T cell receptor beta chains below come from one sample, sequenced in a study of T cells in Graves' hyperthyroidism and ophthalmopathy. RNA transcripts provided the source from which TCR beta CDR3 regions were amplified. HTBI primers were the set used in a first-round RT-PCR of the TCR CDR3. Via MiXCR, TCRdb re-called the multiplex PCR reads, giving one row per CDR3 protein. The data hold around 400,000 distinct CDR3 sequences, with roughly 25% observed a single time. Sequencing input: blood. The receptors stem from a man over 45 with Graves' hyperthyroidism.

The chain carries TRBV12-3 or TRBV12-4 and TRBJ1-1, with TRBD1 as a possible D gene (5 bases). The CDR3 consists of 14 residues. V lost 8 bases and J 3 bases, leaving 16 bases between the germline ends. This chain's CDR3 is CASLSIGADTEAFF. The DNA of the CDR3 is TGTGCCAGCCTTTCAATTGGGGCGGACACTGAAGCTTTCTTT.

This sequence joins TRBV5-1 and TRBJ2-5, with D unclear. Trimming removed 0 bases at V and 3 bases at J, with 6 bases between. Germline-derived CDR1 and CDR2 are SGHRS and YFSETQ. The CDR3 loop spans 13 amino acids. CDR3 sequence reads: CASSLDWKETQYF. The CDR3 DNA follows: TGCGCCAGCAGCTTGGACTGGAAAGAGACCCAGTACTTC. Combining the CDR3 with reference TRBV5-1 and TRBJ2-5 gives the whole variable domain KAGVTQTPRYLIKTRGQQVTLSCSPISGHRSVSWYQQTPGQGLQFLFEYFSETQRNKGNFPGRFSGRQFSNSRSEMNVSTLELGDSALYLCASSLDWKETQYFGPGTRLLVL.

Concerning this clonotype: One junction end disagrees with the germline gene, perhaps due to a read error. The J gene is TRBJ2-1, the V gene TRBV12-3 or TRBV12-4; 13 bases line up with TRBD2. The length of the CDR3 is 14 residues. CDR3 DNA sequence: TGTGCCAGCAGTTGGGGACTAGCGGGGAATGAGCAGCTCTTC. Translating it yields CASSWGLAGNEQLF.

The chain's CDR3 is CASSYADFYEQYF. CDR3 nucleotide sequence: TGTGCCAGCAGTTACGCGGATTTCTACGAGCAGTACTTC. The J gene is TRBJ2-7, the V gene TRBV6-5; D uncertain. V was trimmed by 2 bases and J by 3 bases, leaving 8 bases between them. The CDR3 spans 13 residues. Germline V gene data show CDR1 as MNHEY and CDR2 as SVGAGI.

This clonotype has more than one count but fewer than ten. This chain uses TRBV7-6 with TRBJ2-7; tentatively, D is TRBD2 (6 bases). The CDR3 loop spans 14 amino acids. Deletions cut 6 bases from V and 0 bases from J, with 12 bases between. CDR1 SGHVS and CDR2 FNYEAQ come from the germline V gene. CDR3 sequence: CASSFLASSYEQYF. The CDR3 DNA follows: TGTGCCAGCAGTTTCCTAGCGAGCTCCTACGAGCAGTACTTC.

The chain links TRBV7-8 to TRBJ1-2; TRBD1 might be the D (5 bases). Germline CDR1 reads SGHVS; CDR2 reads FQNEAQ. The V gene lost 5 bases and the J gene lost 3 bases, with 10 bases spanning the gap. The CDR3 runs 13 residues. The CDR3 here is CASSPEGDYGYTF. The CDR3 DNA reads TGTGCCAGCAGCCCCGAAGGGGACTATGGCTACACCTTC.

This clonotype was observed a few times. The chain uses TRBV11-2 and TRBJ2-5; possibly TRBD2 for D (6 bases). Trimming cost V 1 base and J 6 bases, with 18 bases left between them. The CDR3 loop spans 16 amino acids. Germline loops: CDR1 SGHAT, CDR2 FQNNGV. The DNA of the CDR3 is TGTGCCAGCAGCTTAGGGGTGGACGCCGGGGGAAAGACCCAGTACTTC. It is translated as CASSLGVDAGGKTQYF.

This clonotype was seen many times. The chain has TRBV12-3 or TRBV12-4 and TRBJ2-1; D remains ambiguous. Trimming took 3 bases from V and 4 from J, leaving 7 bases between them. This CDR3 has 13 amino acids. The CDR3 sequence is CASSFFGYNEQFF. The CDR3 region has the DNA TGTGCCAGCAGTTTTTTTGGGTACAATGAGCAGTTCTTC.

The chain is built from TRBV28 and TRBJ2-2; TRBD2 matches 8 bases. The CDR3 spans 14 residues. The germline V gene has CDR1 MDHEN and CDR2 SYDVKM. V lost 7 bases and J lost 5; bases outside the gene matches: 6. The CDR3 is CASIQGGRTGELFF. CDR3 sequence (DNA): TGTGCCAGCATCCAGGGCGGGAGGACCGGGGAGCTGTTTTTT.

This clonotype has ten or more counts. This chain joins TRBV2 and TRBJ2-1, with D perhaps being TRBD1 or TRBD2 (5 bases each). V lost 4 bases, J lost 3 bases, and 13 bases lay in between. Germline-derived CDR1 and CDR2 are SNHLY and FYNNEI. The CDR3 extends over 15 amino acids. CDR3 coding DNA: TGTGCCAGCAGTGTGTTGGGACCAGACTACAATGAGCAGTTCTTC. This encodes CASSVLGPDYNEQFF.

The V gene is TRBV29-1, the J gene TRBJ2-7; unclear D gene. The V end was cut by 4 bases, the J end by 2 bases, with 6 bases between. CDR3 length equals 11 residues. Germline CDR1 SQVTM, CDR2 ANQGSEA. CDR3 sequence reads: CSVANPYEQYF. DNA of the CDR3: TGCAGCGTTGCCAATCCCTACGAGCAGTACTTC.

The table lists this clonotype with many counts. The CDR3 spells CASSLGEMGRSNQPQHF. In nucleotides, the CDR3 is TGTGCCAGCAGCTTAGGAGAGATGGGCAGGTCCAATCAGCCCCAGCATTTT. The chain has TRBV11-2 and TRBJ1-5; D gene uncertain. V dropped 1 base and J dropped 3 bases, with 16 bases sitting between them. From germline, CDR1 is SGHAT and CDR2 FQNNGV. This CDR3 has 17 residues.

This clonotype was seen only a few times. The chain recombines TRBV29-1 with TRBJ2-3, with D uncertain. Germline CDR1 and CDR2: SQVTM and ANQGSEA. Trimming removed 5 bases at V and 4 bases at J, with 10 bases between. CDR3 length: 12 residues. The CDR3 reads CSVKVAADTQYF. DNA of the CDR3: TGCAGCGTTAAGGTTGCGGCAGATACGCAGTATTTT.

CDR3 region: CASRETGTSSMSGEQYF. For the CDR3, the DNA is TGTGCCAGCAGGGAAACCGGGACTAGCAGTATGTCGGGCGAGCAGTACTTC. V and J are TRBV6-2 or TRBV6-3 and TRBJ2-7, with 9 bases that match TRBD2. This CDR3 is 17 amino acids long. Losses at the gene ends were 6 bases for V and 6 bases for J; bases not matched to a gene: 18. Germline V gene lookup returns CDR1 MNHEY and CDR2 SVGEGT.

The chain combines TRBV6-1 with TRBJ1-5, with no clear D. CDR1 and CDR2 (germline): MNHNS, SASEGT. V was cut by 3 bases and J by 3 bases, with 0 bases left in between. The CDR3 runs 11 residues. CDR3 protein: CASSDNQPQHF. CDR3 nucleotides: TGTGCCAGCAGTGACAATCAGCCCCAGCATTTT.

This clonotype appeared a few times. The chain uses TRBV24-1 and TRBJ2-1, with 8 bases aligning to TRBD2. CDR1 is KGHDR, CDR2 SFDVKD, per germline. With 6 bases clipped from V and 4 bases from J, the junction kept 7 bases outside the gene matches. The CDR3 runs 15 residues. CDR3 DNA: TGTGCCACCAGTTACGGTAGCGGGAAATACAATGAGCAGTTCTTC. Translation gives CATSYGSGKYNEQFF.

This clonotype was counted many times. V and J are TRBV7-2 and TRBJ2-1, with D perhaps assigned TRBD1 or TRBD2 (5 bases each). The CDR3 loop spans 16 amino acids. The germline gives CDR1 SGHTA, CDR2 FQGNSA. V was clipped by 2 bases and J by 9 bases, with 20 bases between them. CDR3 in amino acids: CASSLRPPGQLGEQFF. The CDR3 DNA is TGTGCCAGCAGCTTACGGCCGCCGGGGCAATTGGGTGAGCAGTTCTTC.

In this sample, this clonotype turned up a few times. The gene calls are TRBV9 and TRBJ2-3; unclear D gene. With 1 base removed from V and 0 bases from J, the gap between germline ends came to 6 bases. This CDR3 is built from 14 residues. Germline values: CDR1 SGDLS, CDR2 YYNGEE. In DNA, the CDR3 is TGTGCCAGCAGCGTACAGGCTAGCACAGATACGCAGTATTTT. This sequence encodes CASSVQASTDTQYF.

This clonotype was counted only a few times. This chain links TRBV20-1 with TRBJ1-1; 10 bases line up with TRBD1. This CDR3 contains 13 residues. The V and J ends lost 5 bases and 6 bases, in that order; junction bases with no gene match: 6. Germline CDR1 reads DFQATT; CDR2 reads SNEGSKA (reference sequence). The CDR3 loop is CSASGTGESEAFF. In nucleotides, the CDR3 is TGCAGTGCTTCAGGGACAGGGGAGTCTGAAGCTTTCTTT.

This clonotype showed up many times. The rearrangement uses TRBV7-9 and TRBJ2-1, with 7 bases lining up with TRBD1. V shed 5 bases, J shed 4 bases, and the junction held 5 bases outside the gene matches. Germline V lookup: CDR1 SEHNR, CDR2 FQNEAQ (reference sequence). The CDR3 sequence is 14 residues long. CDR3 DNA: TGTGCCAGCAGCCAACCGGACAGGTACAATGAGCAGTTCTTC. Residues: CASSQPDRYNEQFF.

The rearrangement joins TRBV20-1 to TRBJ2-7; TRBD2 is a possible D gene (6 bases). Germline lookup yields CDR1 DFQATT and CDR2 SNEGSKA (reference sequence). This CDR3 region has 13 residues. V lost 6 bases, J lost 7 bases, and 19 bases lay in between. CDR3 in amino acids: CSARSPSAREQYF. The CDR3, as DNA: TGCAGTGCCCGCTCCCCTAGCGCGCGGGAGCAGTACTTC.